This T cell receptor beta chain was documented in a study of cytotoxic CD8 clonotypes in ibrutinib-treated CLL. This CDR3 spans 13 amino acids. Germline V CDR1 and CDR2: ENHRY, SYGVKD. V lost 3 bases to trimming and J lost 3 bases, with 8 bases between them. Method: immunoSEQ multiplex PCR; TCRdb's copy keeps in-frame clones and lacks some. In the table there are around 140,000 clones, roughly 77% of which are singletons. Here the sequenced sample was PBMCs, taken after 12 months of ibrutinib treatment. The TCR was taken from a human donor with chronic lymphocytic leukemia. The genes are TRBV10-3 and TRBJ2-5; perhaps TRBD2 as D (5 bases). The DNA for the CDR3 is TGTGCCATCAGTGACGGGGTGAAAGAGACCCAGTACTTC. This codes for CAISDGVKETQYF.